Given below is one TCR beta chain in context. Together with a sample-barcoded 5' primer, a J-beta primer mix was included in a second PCR lasting about 7 to 11 cycles. Every sample returned 3 million or more CDR3-containing paired-end reads. MiXCR was run by TCRdb on the 5' RACE reads, yielding one entry per CDR3 protein. The profile shows 800,000 to 1,300,000 distinct CDR3 sequences, approximately 25% of them singletons. The sample belongs to a study of blood T cells in healthy people across ages. This CDR3 region has 16 residues. CDR1 and CDR2 from the germline V gene are SEHNR and FQNEAQ (reference sequence). Germline trimming cut 3 bases from V and 7 bases from J; bases unmatched to any gene: 11. The data were also submitted as part of a second study, on T cells of mothers and their children. Turning to that study: Maternal samples each gave over 9.5 million TCR beta CDR3 reads, and child samples a few million each.

The sequence came from a girl aged 2 to 10 in good health. Material for sequencing was blood. The genes are TRBV7-9 and TRBJ2-7, with TRBD2 matching 11 bases. CDR3 amino acids: CASSFWELAGAVEQYF. In DNA form, the CDR3 reads TGTGCCAGCAGCTTTTGGGAACTAGCGGGAGCGGTTGAGCAGTACTTC.